This T cell receptor (beta chain) emerged from a study of T cell changes during pregnancy in multiple sclerosis. Germline CDR1 is SGHTA and CDR2 is FQGNSA. The trim removed 1 base at V and 0 bases at J, leaving 5 bases unmatched. This CDR3 has 17 amino acids. Generated by immunoSEQ multiplex PCR, the TCRdb table keeps only in-frame clones and is missing some. The sample records about 23,000 clones, about 86% being singletons. The genes are TRBV7-2 and TRBJ2-4, with 8 bases identical to TRBD1. The TCR comes from a female donor in good health, enrolled as a control in a pregnancy study. The specimen comprised CD4+ T cells from peripheral blood mononuclear cells, sampled in the first trimester of pregnancy. The CDR3 DNA reads TGTGCCAGCAGCTTAGAGGGGACAGGCCTAGCCAAAAACATTCAGTACTTC. Its protein is CASSLEGTGLAKNIQYF.